A selection of T cell receptor beta chains follows, all from one sample in a study of T cell responses to AZD1222 COVID-19 vaccine. The data were produced by immunoSEQ multiplex PCR, yet TCRdb's version contains in-frame clones alone and is incomplete. The repertoire holds 86,000 or so clones, with over 80% as singletons. Sequencing used peripheral blood, obtained on day 0 of MenACWY control vaccination. These receptors all come from an adult in good health. CDR3s include the opening cysteine and the closing phenylalanine or tryptophan. The D gene is left open where the match is weak. Expanded clones get a size class; other rows say once, few or many, or leave the size out.

>.|TRBJ1-2|TRBD1|TRBV7-9
CASSTPDRPRHTF
TGTGCCAGCAGCACCCCGGACAGGCCTCGCCACACCTTC
>.|TRBJ1-2|TRBD1|TRBV28
CASKAGQGGGYTF
TGTGCCAGCAAAGCCGGACAGGGTGGCGGCTACACCTTC
>.|TRBJ2-2|TRBD1|TRBV11-2
CASSLTDRGIDGELFF
TGTGCCAGCAGCTTAACGGACAGGGGGATCGACGGGGAGCTGTTTTTT
>.|TRBJ2-6|.|TRBV27
CASSLGASGANVLTF
TGTGCCAGCAGTTTGGGAGCCTCTGGGGCCAACGTCCTGACTTTC
>.|TRBJ1-5|.|TRBV18
CASSPPSVSNQPQHF
TGTGCCAGCTCACCACCGTCCGTTAGCAATCAGCCCCAGCATTTT
>.|TRBJ2-1|.|TRBV30
CAWSGQSSYNEQFF
TGTGCCTGGAGCGGGCAAAGCTCCTACAATGAGCAGTTCTTC
>.|TRBJ2-7|TRBD1|TRBV7-6
CASSLGTGDLPSYEQYF
TGTGCCAGCAGCCTGGGGACAGGGGATTTACCTTCCTACGAGCAGTACTTC
>.|TRBJ2-6|.|TRBV6-5
CASSSVQFSGANVLTF
TGTGCCAGCAGTTCGGTCCAGTTTTCTGGGGCCAACGTCCTGACTTTC
>.|TRBJ2-1|TRBD2|TRBV5-1
CASSLEASGYNEQFF
TGCGCCAGCAGCTTGGAGGCTAGCGGGTACAATGAGCAGTTCTTC
>.|TRBJ1-5|.|TRBV19
CASRGRVSHF
TGTGCCAGTAGGGGAAGGGTCTCGCATTTT
>once|TRBJ1-1|.|TRBV19
CASIPNTEAFF
TGTGCCAGTATCCCCAACACTGAAGCTTTCTTT
>.|TRBJ1-5|.|TRBV6-1
CASSERSASSNQPQHF
TGTGCCAGCAGTGAACGATCTGCGTCGAGCAATCAGCCCCAGCATTTT
>.|TRBJ1-6|.|TRBV7-3
CASSLGPEGALHF
TGTGCCAGCAGCTTAGGCCCAGAAGGAGCCCTCCACTTT
>.|TRBJ1-2|TRBD1|TRBV14
CASSQEDRRGGYTF
TGTGCCAGCAGCCAAGAGGACAGGCGGGGTGGCTACACCTTC
>.|TRBJ1-2|.|TRBV4-1
CASSQTTETNYGYTF
TGCGCCAGCAGCCAAACTACAGAGACTAACTATGGCTACACCTTC
>.|TRBJ2-7|TRBD2|TRBV2
CASRGASGSSYEQYF
TGTGCCAGCAGGGGGGCTAGCGGGAGCTCCTACGAGCAGTACTTC
>.|TRBJ2-1|.|TRBV18
CASSPPLPPNEQFF
TGTGCCAGCTCACCGCCCCTACCCCCCAATGAGCAGTTCTTC
>.|TRBJ2-1|.|TRBV2
CASKLSGLNNEQFF
TGTGCCAGCAAGCTGTCAGGCCTGAACAATGAGCAGTTCTTC
>.|TRBJ1-3|.|TRBV29-1
CSVTDPNSGNTIYF
TGCAGCGTTACTGACCCAAACTCTGGAAACACCATATATTTT
>.|TRBJ2-1|TRBD2|TRBV29-1
CSVPRTSGYNEQFF
TGCAGCGTGCCTCGGACTAGCGGGTACAATGAGCAGTTCTTC
>.|TRBJ2-2|.|TRBV7-9
CASPRVAPTNTGELFF
TGTGCCAGCCCCAGGGTGGCACCCACGAACACCGGGGAGCTGTTTTTT
>once|TRBJ2-7|.|TRBV3-1/TRBV3-2
CASSQSPGTFYEQYF
TGTGCCAGCAGCCAAAGCCCCGGGACTTTCTACGAGCAGTACTTC
>.|TRBJ2-1|TRBD2|TRBV19
CASSIGWGGLAVYNEQFF
TGTGCCAGTAGTATCGGATGGGGGGGACTAGCGGTCTACAATGAGCAGTTCTTC
>.|TRBJ2-1|TRBD2|TRBV7-9
CAIPPGLAGSNEQFF
TGTGCCATCCCGCCCGGGCTAGCGGGATCCAATGAGCAGTTCTTC
>.|TRBJ2-5|TRBD1|TRBV19
CASARDSEETQYF
TGTGCCAGTGCCAGGGACAGTGAAGAGACCCAGTACTTC
>.|TRBJ2-3|.|TRBV10-1
CASSGDRLAPDTQYF
TGCGCCAGCAGTGGGGACCGGCTAGCCCCAGATACGCAGTATTTT
>.|TRBJ1-1|.|TRBV6-1
CASSEAGQNTEAFF
TGTGCCAGCAGTGAAGCCGGACAGAACACTGAAGCTTTCTTT
>.|TRBJ2-1|.|TRBV28
CASLGGGLVFNEQFF
TGTGCCAGCTTAGGGGGGGGGCTAGTTTTCAATGAGCAGTTCTTC
>.|TRBJ1-5|.|TRBV14
CASSHGTNQPQHF
TGTGCCAGCAGCCATGGGACCAATCAGCCCCAGCATTTT
>.|TRBJ2-1|.|TRBV5-4
CASSPPQTGRNEQFF
TGTGCCAGCAGCCCCCCCCAGACAGGGAGGAATGAGCAGTTCTTC
>.|TRBJ2-3|.|TRBV7-8
CACLRGGTDTQYF
TGTGCCTGCCTACGGGGTGGCACAGATACGCAGTATTTT
>.|TRBJ1-4|.|TRBV7-9
CASSSRATSATNEKLFF
TGTGCCAGCAGCTCCCGCGCTACGTCTGCAACTAATGAAAAACTGTTTTTT
>.|TRBJ2-4|.|TRBV13
CASSLGVNIQYF
TGTGCCAGCAGCTTAGGGGTTAACATTCAGTACTTC
>.|TRBJ1-2|.|TRBV9
CASSVYAGSGYTF
TGTGCCAGCAGCGTATATGCTGGGAGTGGCTACACCTTC
>.|TRBJ1-1|.|TRBV29-1
CSVGSGGREAFF
TGCAGCGTTGGGTCGGGGGGCAGGGAAGCTTTCTTT
>.|TRBJ2-6|.|TRBV19
CASSQNSGANVLTF
TGTGCCAGTAGCCAGAACTCTGGGGCCAACGTCCTGACTTTC
>.|TRBJ1-3|.|TRBV9
CASSSRTASSGNTIYF
TGTGCCAGCAGCTCTCGGACGGCGAGCTCTGGAAACACCATATATTTT
>few|TRBJ2-7|.|TRBV4-3
CASSQDRKGPEQYF
TGCGCCAGCAGCCAAGATCGGAAGGGACCCGAGCAGTACTTC
>.|TRBJ1-1|TRBD1|TRBV25-1
CASRASGGAEAFF
TGTGCCAGCAGGGCCTCAGGGGGAGCTGAAGCTTTCTTT
>.|TRBJ2-7|TRBD2|TRBV27
CASSLGLAGREQYF
TGTGCCAGCAGTTTAGGTCTAGCGGGACGCGAGCAGTACTTC
>.|TRBJ2-7|.|TRBV30
CAWSASPARLPGSYEQYF
TGTGCCTGGAGTGCCTCCCCTGCAAGGCTGCCGGGCTCTTACGAGCAGTACTTC
>few|TRBJ1-2|.|TRBV7-9
CASSLGQGNTF
TGTGCCAGCAGCCTCGGGCAGGGGAACACCTTC
>.|TRBJ1-4|.|TRBV3-1/TRBV3-2
CASSQDRGAEEKLFF
TGTGCCAGCAGCCAAGATCGGGGAGCGGAGGAAAAACTGTTTTTT
>.|TRBJ2-7|.|TRBV3-1/TRBV3-2
CASSHLAYEQYF
TGTGCCAGCAGCCACCTAGCCTACGAGCAGTACTTC
>.|TRBJ2-7|.|TRBV6-2/TRBV6-3
CASSPPLGSTSYEQYF
TGTGCCAGCAGCCCTCCGCTGGGCTCAACCTCCTACGAGCAGTACTTC